The rows below give T cell receptor beta chains drawn from one sample of a study of CD8+ T cells in alopecia areata. The protocol was immunoSEQ multiplex PCR, while the TCRdb copy is restricted to in-frame clones and leaves out a portion. The sample consists of approximately 180,000 clones, more than 60% of them appearing once. The input for sequencing was CD4+ T cells sorted from blood, taken at week 0. The receptors stem from a human donor with alopecia areata. CDR3s include the opening cysteine and the closing phenylalanine or tryptophan. The D gene is left open where the match is weak. Clone size is stated in some rows and not others, as once, few, many or a class when expanded.

v_gene: TRBV7-2; d_gene: NA; abundance: NA; j_gene: TRBJ1-6; CDR3aa: CASSLTAFTDRNSPLHF; CDR3nt: TGTGCCAGCAGCTTAACGGCCTTTACGGACCGTAATTCACCCCTCCACTTT
v_gene: TRBV2; d_gene: NA; abundance: NA; j_gene: TRBJ2-5; CDR3aa: CASSYQETQYF; CDR3nt: TGTGCCAGCTCATATCAAGAGACCCAGTACTTC
v_gene: TRBV5-6; d_gene: NA; abundance: NA; j_gene: TRBJ2-2; CDR3aa: CASSLFATGELFF; CDR3nt: TGTGCCAGCAGCTTATTCGCCACCGGGGAGCTGTTTTTT
v_gene: TRBV27; d_gene: NA; abundance: NA; j_gene: TRBJ1-2; CDR3aa: CASSRGTPGGYTF; CDR3nt: TGTGCCAGCAGTCGGGGGACACCGGGGGGCTACACCTTC
v_gene: TRBV27; d_gene: TRBD1; abundance: NA; j_gene: TRBJ2-7; CDR3aa: CASSVSLRDRDRYEQYF; CDR3nt: TGTGCCAGCAGTGTAAGCCTCCGGGACAGGGACCGCTACGAGCAGTACTTC
v_gene: TRBV11-2; d_gene: TRBD2; abundance: NA; j_gene: TRBJ2-7; CDR3aa: CASSVTSGDTYEQYF; CDR3nt: TGTGCCAGCAGCGTGACTAGCGGTGATACCTACGAGCAGTACTTC
v_gene: TRBV15; d_gene: TRBD2; abundance: few; j_gene: TRBJ2-3; CDR3aa: CATSRATSGGNTQYF; CDR3nt: TGTGCCACCAGCAGAGCAACTAGCGGGGGGAATACGCAGTATTTT
v_gene: TRBV4-1; d_gene: NA; abundance: NA; j_gene: TRBJ1-2; CDR3aa: CASSHPGGGYGYTF; CDR3nt: TGCGCCAGCAGCCACCCTGGGGGGGGCTATGGCTACACCTTC
v_gene: TRBV19; d_gene: NA; abundance: NA; j_gene: TRBJ2-3; CDR3aa: CASSMAGQPLNTQYF; CDR3nt: TGTGCCAGTAGTATGGCAGGACAGCCCTTGAATACGCAGTATTTT
v_gene: TRBV4-3; d_gene: TRBD2; abundance: NA; j_gene: TRBJ2-7; CDR3aa: CASSQGRGVSYEQYF; CDR3nt: TGCGCCAGCAGCCAAGGGCGGGGGGTTTCCTACGAGCAGTACTTC
v_gene: TRBV5-1; d_gene: NA; abundance: NA; j_gene: TRBJ1-1; CDR3aa: CASSASANTEAFF; CDR3nt: TGCGCCAGCAGTGCCTCGGCAAACACTGAAGCTTTCTTT
v_gene: TRBV28; d_gene: TRBD2; abundance: once; j_gene: TRBJ2-7; CDR3aa: CASSPQRGYYEQYF; CDR3nt: TGTGCCAGCAGTCCTCAGCGGGGGTACTACGAGCAGTACTTC
v_gene: TRBV7-2; d_gene: TRBD2; abundance: NA; j_gene: TRBJ2-3; CDR3aa: CASSQGLAVSTDTQYF; CDR3nt: TGCGCCAGCAGCCAAGGACTAGCGGTGAGCACAGATACGCAGTATTTT
v_gene: TRBV5-6; d_gene: NA; abundance: NA; j_gene: TRBJ1-6; CDR3aa: CASSSTDQRNNSPLHF; CDR3nt: TGTGCCAGCAGCTCGACGGATCAGAGAAATAATTCACCCCTCCACTTT
v_gene: TRBV2; d_gene: NA; abundance: NA; j_gene: TRBJ1-6; CDR3aa: CASIYGDSPLHF; CDR3nt: TGTGCCAGCATTTATGGTGATTCACCCCTCCACTTT
v_gene: TRBV13; d_gene: NA; abundance: NA; j_gene: TRBJ2-1; CDR3aa: CASSFANGEQFF; CDR3nt: TGTGCCAGCAGCTTCGCCAATGGTGAGCAGTTCTTC
v_gene: TRBV2; d_gene: NA; abundance: NA; j_gene: TRBJ2-5; CDR3aa: CASNQAQETQYF; CDR3nt: TGTGCCAGCAACCAGGCACAAGAGACCCAGTACTTC
v_gene: TRBV11-2; d_gene: TRBD2; abundance: NA; j_gene: TRBJ2-5; CDR3aa: CASSLRRGSGGETQYF; CDR3nt: TGTGCCAGCAGCTTACGCAGGGGTAGCGGGGGAGAGACCCAGTACTTC
v_gene: TRBV30; d_gene: NA; abundance: NA; j_gene: TRBJ1-2; CDR3aa: CAWSVRNSFGGYTF; CDR3nt: TGTGCCTGGAGTGTACGTAACAGCTTTGGTGGCTACACCTTC
v_gene: TRBV9; d_gene: NA; abundance: NA; j_gene: TRBJ1-1; CDR3aa: CASSVASRMNTEAFF; CDR3nt: TGTGCCAGCAGCGTAGCCTCCCGGATGAACACTGAAGCTTTCTTT
v_gene: TRBV4-3; d_gene: NA; abundance: NA; j_gene: TRBJ1-6; CDR3aa: CASSQDSSSPLHF; CDR3nt: TGCGCCAGCAGCCAAGATAGTTCTTCACCCCTCCACTTT
v_gene: TRBV29-1; d_gene: NA; abundance: NA; j_gene: TRBJ2-3; CDR3aa: CSVDFTDTQYF; CDR3nt: TGCAGCGTGGATTTCACAGATACGCAGTATTTT
v_gene: TRBV7-2; d_gene: NA; abundance: NA; j_gene: TRBJ2-3; CDR3aa: CATGSSGTQYF; CDR3nt: TGTGCCACCGGTTCAAGTGGTACGCAGTATTTT
v_gene: TRBV5-1; d_gene: NA; abundance: few; j_gene: TRBJ1-1; CDR3aa: CASSLGSEAFF; CDR3nt: TGCGCCAGCAGCTTGGGCTCTGAAGCTTTCTTT
v_gene: TRBV27; d_gene: NA; abundance: NA; j_gene: TRBJ1-2; CDR3aa: CASSSFGSLNYGYTF; CDR3nt: TGTGCCAGCAGTTCCTTCGGCAGCCTTAACTATGGCTACACCTTC
v_gene: TRBV29-1; d_gene: NA; abundance: few; j_gene: TRBJ2-4; CDR3aa: CSVEREKGAKNIQYF; CDR3nt: TGCAGCGTTGAAAGAGAGAAAGGGGCCAAAAACATTCAGTACTTC
v_gene: TRBV7-9; d_gene: TRBD1; abundance: NA; j_gene: TRBJ1-2; CDR3aa: CASSHGDRGGGYTF; CDR3nt: TGTGCCAGCAGCCACGGGGACAGGGGCGGTGGCTACACCTTC
v_gene: TRBV29-1; d_gene: TRBD1; abundance: NA; j_gene: TRBJ2-3; CDR3aa: CSVRKGDRGFTDTQYF; CDR3nt: TGCAGCGTCCGTAAGGGTGACAGGGGATTCACAGATACGCAGTATTTT
v_gene: TRBV4-1; d_gene: NA; abundance: NA; j_gene: TRBJ2-7; CDR3aa: CASSPAGFYEQYF; CDR3nt: TGCGCCAGCAGCCCCGCGGGGTTCTACGAGCAGTACTTC
v_gene: TRBV30; d_gene: NA; abundance: NA; j_gene: TRBJ1-1; CDR3aa: CAWSRDLAEAFF; CDR3nt: TGTGCCTGGAGTCGGGACCTGGCTGAAGCTTTCTTT
v_gene: TRBV29-1; d_gene: NA; abundance: NA; j_gene: TRBJ1-5; CDR3aa: CSVGQDSNQPQHF; CDR3nt: TGCAGCGTTGGGCAGGATAGCAATCAGCCCCAGCATTTT
v_gene: TRBV30; d_gene: NA; abundance: NA; j_gene: TRBJ2-2; CDR3aa: CACFWTKNTGELFF; CDR3nt: TGTGCCTGCTTCTGGACAAAGAACACCGGGGAGCTGTTTTTT
v_gene: TRBV5-1; d_gene: NA; abundance: NA; j_gene: TRBJ1-4; CDR3aa: CASSLEATNEKLFF; CDR3nt: TGCGCCAGCAGCTTGGAAGCCACAAATGAAAAACTGTTTTTT
v_gene: TRBV4-3; d_gene: NA; abundance: NA; j_gene: TRBJ2-6; CDR3aa: CASSQGIRANVLTF; CDR3nt: TGCGCCAGCAGCCAAGGAATCAGGGCCAACGTCCTGACTTTC
v_gene: TRBV29-1; d_gene: TRBD1; abundance: NA; j_gene: TRBJ2-4; CDR3aa: CSAADRGAKNIQYF; CDR3nt: TGCAGCGCCGCGGACAGGGGAGCCAAAAACATTCAGTACTTC
v_gene: TRBV30; d_gene: NA; abundance: NA; j_gene: TRBJ1-1; CDR3aa: CAWRPTPGVNTEAFF; CDR3nt: TGTGCCTGGAGGCCAACCCCCGGGGTGAACACTGAAGCTTTCTTT
v_gene: TRBV5-1; d_gene: NA; abundance: NA; j_gene: TRBJ2-5; CDR3aa: CASSLGAGEETQYF; CDR3nt: TGCGCCAGCAGCTTGGGAGCGGGTGAAGAGACCCAGTACTTC